The sequence of this T cell receptor beta chain was determined in a study of response to subunit inactivated influenza vaccine (dated by TCRdb to the late 2010s). General notes on the study: Deep quantitative profiling of the T cell receptor repertoire was used in the study to follow responses to a trivalent subunit inactivated influenza vaccine. On the study overall, not on this receptor specifically: According to the authors, only a limited number of new T cells may be recruited by each seasonal influenza vaccination.

A remark on this clonotype: Its recognized antigen is unknown. No much larger clonotype is one base removed from it; base qualities were not supplied.

Clipping removes 11 bases from V and 2 bases from J, with 5 as the unmatched junction base count. The CDR3 starts with the cysteine, ends with the phenylalanine, and has 14 residues. Of the read, only the CDR3 DNA is kept; its 42 bases are in frame from base 1. Based on the germline V gene (reference sequence), the CDR1 and CDR2 sequences are MNHEY and SMNVEV. Receptors were amplified or captured by RT-PCR. The instrument was an Illumina HiSeq 2500. TCRdb itself trimmed the public reads at Q25 with fastp, ran MiXCR and retained productive beta chains. Records with the same CDR3 protein are collapsed into one entry carrying the most frequent genes and DNA. For this sample there are around 710,000 distinct CDR3 sequences; approximately 15% appear just once. The top ten clonotypes cover 5.5% to 7% of the sample.

In this chain, TRBV27 is recombined with TRBJ2-3; the junction holds 12 bases that match TRBD2. The receptor was isolated from a man aged 50 to 59 who received an inactivated influenza vaccine. Donor details come from another sample of the same person, matched by shared clones. The specimen was PBMCs from blood, collected approximately 15 days before vaccination. The CDR3 protein is CAVGLAGFTDTQYF. The DNA is as follows: TGTGCCGTTGGACTAGCGGGATTCACAGATACGCAGTATTTT.